This TCR beta chain was identified during a study of a mutant IDH1 vaccine in newly diagnosed glioma. Findings of the study overall: Immune responses arising from the vaccine appeared in roughly 95% of patients.

Profiling relied on immunoSEQ multiplex PCR, and the TCRdb table lists in-frame clones only, not all of them. The repertoire includes fewer than 35,000 clones, about 80% of them detected once, and 10% to 12% sits in the top ten. The time point: week 35, safety follow-up. Vaccination comprised doses that each held 300 ug of mutant IDH1 20-mer peptide, plus topical imiquimod. A remark on this clone: Its antigen is unidentified.

Source: PBMCs, taken from a glioma patient whose treatment included an IDH1 peptide vaccine. This receptor was obtained from a woman in her 40s with glioma.

CDR3 DNA: TGCAGCGCTCAAGCCCCGGGACTAGCGGACAATGAGCAGTTCTTC. Amino acid sequence: CSAQAPGLADNEQFF. The J gene is TRBJ2-1, the V gene TRBV29-1, with 11 bases that match TRBD2. This CDR3 has 15 residues. The V gene end was trimmed by 7 bases and the J gene end by 5 bases; junction bases not matched to a gene: 10. Germline CDR1 is SQVTM and CDR2 is ANQGSEA.